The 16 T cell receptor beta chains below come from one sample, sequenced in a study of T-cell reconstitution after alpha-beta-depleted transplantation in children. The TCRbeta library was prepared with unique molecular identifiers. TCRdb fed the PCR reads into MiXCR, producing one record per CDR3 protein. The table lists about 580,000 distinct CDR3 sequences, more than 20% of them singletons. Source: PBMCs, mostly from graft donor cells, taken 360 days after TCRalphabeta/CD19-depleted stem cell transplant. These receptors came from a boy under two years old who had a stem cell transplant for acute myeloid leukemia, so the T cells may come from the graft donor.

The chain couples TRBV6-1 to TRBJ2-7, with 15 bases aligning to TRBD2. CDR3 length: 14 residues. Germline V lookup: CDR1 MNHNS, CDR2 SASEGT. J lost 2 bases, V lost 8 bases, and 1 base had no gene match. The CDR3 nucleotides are TGTGCCAGCGGACTAGCGGGGGGGCCCTACGAGCAGTACGTC. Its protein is CASGLAGGPYEQYV.

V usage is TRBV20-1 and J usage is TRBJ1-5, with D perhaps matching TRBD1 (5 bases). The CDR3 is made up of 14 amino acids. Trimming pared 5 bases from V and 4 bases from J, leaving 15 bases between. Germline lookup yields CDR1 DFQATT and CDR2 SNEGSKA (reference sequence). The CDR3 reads CSAAGTGSNQPQHF. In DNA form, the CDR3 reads TGCAGTGCTGCCGGGACGGGGTCAAATCAGCCCCAGCATTTT.

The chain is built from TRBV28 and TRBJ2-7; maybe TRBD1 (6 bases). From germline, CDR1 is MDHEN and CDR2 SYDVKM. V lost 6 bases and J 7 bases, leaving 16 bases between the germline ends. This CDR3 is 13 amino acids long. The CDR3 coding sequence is TGTGCCAGCAGCTCCGGACAGTGGGGGGAGCAGTACGTC. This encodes CASSSGQWGEQYV.

CDR3 nucleotides: TGTGCCAGCAGTTTTGTAGTGGGGGCGGCCGGGGAGCTGTTTTTT. It yields the protein CASSFVVGAAGELFF. This chain uses TRBV12-3 or TRBV12-4 with TRBJ2-2; D is perhaps TRBD1 (6 bases). V was cut by 3 bases and J by 6 bases, with 14 bases left in between. This CDR3 region has 15 residues.

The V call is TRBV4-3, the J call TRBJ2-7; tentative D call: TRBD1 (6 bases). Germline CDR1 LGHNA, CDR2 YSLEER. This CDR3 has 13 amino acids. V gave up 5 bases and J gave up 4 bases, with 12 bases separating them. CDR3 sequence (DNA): TGCGCCAGCAGCGAAGGGGGATCATACGAGCAGTACTTC. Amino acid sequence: CASSEGGSYEQYF.

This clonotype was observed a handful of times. In DNA form, the CDR3 reads TGTGCCATCAGTGAGTCCAAACGGACAGGGGGCTTCCAAGAGACCCAGTACTTC. Translated: CAISESKRTGGFQETQYF. The chain is built from TRBV10-3 and TRBJ2-5; 11 positions match TRBD1. V gave up 0 bases and J gave up 1 base; unmatched junction bases: 7. The CDR3 sequence is 18 residues long. Germline CDR1 and CDR2: ENHRY and SYGVKD.

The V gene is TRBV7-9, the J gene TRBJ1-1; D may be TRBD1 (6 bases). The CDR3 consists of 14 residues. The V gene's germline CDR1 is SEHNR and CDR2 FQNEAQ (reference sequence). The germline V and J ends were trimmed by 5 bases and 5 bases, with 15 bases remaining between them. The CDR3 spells CASSVTSGATEAFF. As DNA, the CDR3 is TGTGCCAGCAGCGTAACGTCGGGGGCGACTGAAGCTTTCTTT.

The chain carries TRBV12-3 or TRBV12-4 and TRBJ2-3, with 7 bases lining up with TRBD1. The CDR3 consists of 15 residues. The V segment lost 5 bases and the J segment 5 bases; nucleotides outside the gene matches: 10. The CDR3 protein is CASSPSQGFGDTQYF. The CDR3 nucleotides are TGTGCCAGCAGTCCCTCACAGGGGTTCGGAGATACGCAGTATTTT.

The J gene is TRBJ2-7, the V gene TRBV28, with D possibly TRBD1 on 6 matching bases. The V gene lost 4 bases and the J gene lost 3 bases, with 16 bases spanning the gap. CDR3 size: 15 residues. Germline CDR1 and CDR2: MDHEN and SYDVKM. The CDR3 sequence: CASSSPTGPFYEQYF. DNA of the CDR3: TGTGCCAGCAGTTCCCCGACAGGCCCCTTCTACGAGCAGTACTTC.

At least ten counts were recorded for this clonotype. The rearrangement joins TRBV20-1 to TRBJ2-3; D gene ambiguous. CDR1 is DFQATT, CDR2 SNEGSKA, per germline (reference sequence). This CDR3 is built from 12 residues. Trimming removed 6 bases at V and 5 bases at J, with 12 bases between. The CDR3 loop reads CSAGDWRDTQYF. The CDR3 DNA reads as TGCAGTGCGGGCGACTGGAGAGATACGCAGTATTTT.

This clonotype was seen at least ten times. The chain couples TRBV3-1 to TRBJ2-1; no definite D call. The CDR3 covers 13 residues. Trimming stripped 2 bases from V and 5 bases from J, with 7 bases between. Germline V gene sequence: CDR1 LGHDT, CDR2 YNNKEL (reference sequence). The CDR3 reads CASSQTFNNEQFF. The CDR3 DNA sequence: TGTGCCAGCAGCCAAACTTTCAACAATGAGCAGTTCTTC.

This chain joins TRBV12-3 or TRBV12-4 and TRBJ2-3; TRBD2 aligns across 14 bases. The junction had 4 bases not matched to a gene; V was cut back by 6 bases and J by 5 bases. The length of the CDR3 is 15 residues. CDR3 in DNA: TGTGCCAGCAGGGGACTAGCGGGGGCAGTAGATACGCAGTATTTT. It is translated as CASRGLAGAVDTQYF.

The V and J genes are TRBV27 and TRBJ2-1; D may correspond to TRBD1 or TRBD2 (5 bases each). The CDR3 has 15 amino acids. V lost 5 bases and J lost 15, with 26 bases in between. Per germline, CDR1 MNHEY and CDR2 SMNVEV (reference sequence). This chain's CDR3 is CASSRGPGWQRAMFF. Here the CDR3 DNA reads TGTGCCAGCAGTCGGGGCCCCGGGTGGCAAAGGGCTATGTTCTTC.

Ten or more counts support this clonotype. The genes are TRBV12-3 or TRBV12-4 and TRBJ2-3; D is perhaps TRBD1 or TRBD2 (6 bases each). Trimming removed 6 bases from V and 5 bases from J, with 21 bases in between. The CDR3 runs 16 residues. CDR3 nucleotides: TGTGCCAGCAGCCAGTTCGGGGGCCTGGGAGGAGATACGCAGTATTTT. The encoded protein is CASSQFGGLGGDTQYF.

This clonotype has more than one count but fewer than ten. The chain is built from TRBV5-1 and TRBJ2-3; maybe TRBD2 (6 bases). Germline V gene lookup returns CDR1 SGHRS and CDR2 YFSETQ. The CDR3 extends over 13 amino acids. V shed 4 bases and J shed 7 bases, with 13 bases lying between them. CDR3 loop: CASSPGTRHTQYF. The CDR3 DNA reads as TGCGCCAGCAGCCCCGGGACTCGACATACGCAGTATTTT.

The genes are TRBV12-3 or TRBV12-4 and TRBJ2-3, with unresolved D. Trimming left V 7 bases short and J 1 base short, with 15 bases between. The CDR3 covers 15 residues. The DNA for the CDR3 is TGTGCCAGCACCAACACCCATGTGGGCACAGATACGCAGTATTTT. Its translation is CASTNTHVGTDTQYF.